The text below deals with one T cell receptor beta chain. The antigen is undetermined. The data were taken from a study of regulatory T cells in long-lasting Graves disease. Findings of the study overall: With a small sample size, accuracy may have been reduced.

Time point specified: newly diagnosed GD, antithyroid drugs for less than 3 months. Researchers made the TCR library from RNA that was extracted from PBMCs. The authors built TCR beta libraries using iRepertoire HTBI primers and Arm-PCR of CDR3 regions. One entry per CDR3 protein, called by TCRdb with MiXCR from the multiplex PCR reads. The profile covers roughly 520,000 distinct CDR3 sequences, with 12% appearing a single time and around 9.3% taken by the ten largest. The CDR3 runs to 17 residues. The V end lost 4 bases, the J end lost 0 bases, and 18 bases lay between the germline ends. The germline V gene encodes CDR1 MNHEY and CDR2 SMNVEV (reference sequence). This sample also belongs to another study, concerning T cells in Graves' hyperthyroidism and ophthalmopathy. That paper notes: Diagnosis of hyperthyroidism was new in patients aged 18 to 65, and its duration was under 2 months.

The chain carries TRBV27 and TRBJ1-1; D is unclear. The sample consisted of peripheral blood mononuclear cells (PBMCs), taken at new diagnosis, from a patient treated with antithyroid drugs. The clonotype originates from a woman between 25 and 40 years old with Graves disease. CDR3 loop: CASSSSAFRLLNTEAFF. The CDR3 DNA reads TGTGCCAGCAGTTCCTCGGCATTTAGGTTGCTGAACACTGAAGCTTTCTTT.